This is a list of T cell receptor beta chains from one sample in a study of human T cells and chemical hapten exposure. TCRdb processed the RACE reads anew with MiXCR; each CDR3 protein has one entry. The sample has around 360,000 distinct CDR3 sequences, roughly 6.3% seen once. Sample: whole blood, taken in connection with sensitization to the hapten diphenylcyclopropenone (DPC). The receptor set was obtained from a woman aged 18 to 35 with alopecia areata. Some clones in this sample may be carry-over from other donors' samples. Each CDR3 is given with its conserved first and last residue. A D gene is named only where the DNA matches it firmly. Only part of the rows carry a size: once, few, many, or a class if the clone is expanded.

CDR3 DNA: TGCAGTGCTTCTTCGGGGGTGGCCAGGGAAGTGGACGAGCAGTACTTC
CDR3 protein: CSASSGVAREVDEQYF
V gene: TRBV20-1
clone size: many
CDR3 length: 16
J gene: TRBJ2-7
D gene: .

CDR3 DNA: TGCGCCAGCAGCCAAGCCACGGGGGGCCTCGTATATGGGAATGAGCAGTTCTTC
CDR3 protein: CASSQATGGLVYGNEQFF
V gene: TRBV4-3
clone size: .
CDR3 length: 18
J gene: TRBJ2-1
D gene: .

CDR3 DNA: TGTGCCAGCAGCTTAGGGGCAGGGGATCCCTATGGCTACACCTTC
CDR3 protein: CASSLGAGDPYGYTF
V gene: TRBV7-9
clone size: .
CDR3 length: 15
J gene: TRBJ1-2
D gene: .

CDR3 DNA: TGTGCCAGCAGCGTAGACCCTACAGGGCTCGGAAACACCATATATTTT
CDR3 protein: CASSVDPTGLGNTIYF
V gene: TRBV9
clone size: many
CDR3 length: 16
J gene: TRBJ1-3
D gene: .

CDR3 DNA: TGTGCCAGCTCCCTAGGGTCCAATAGCGACGAGCAGTACTTC
CDR3 protein: CASSLGSNSDEQYF
V gene: TRBV18
clone size: .
CDR3 length: 14
J gene: TRBJ2-7
D gene: .

CDR3 DNA: TGCAGCGTTGAAGATCGACAGGGGAGTATGAGCGAGCAGTACTTC
CDR3 protein: CSVEDRQGSMSEQYF
V gene: TRBV29-1
clone size: few
CDR3 length: 15
J gene: TRBJ2-7
D gene: TRBD1

CDR3 DNA: TGTGCCAGCAGGATAAGTTTTCACTATAATTCACCCCTCCACTTT
CDR3 protein: CASRISFHYNSPLHF
V gene: TRBV6-5
clone size: .
CDR3 length: 15
J gene: TRBJ1-6
D gene: .

CDR3 DNA: TGTGCCAGCAGCGCGCACACCTTGAGGGAGCAGTACTTC
CDR3 protein: CASSAHTLREQYF
V gene: TRBV7-6
clone size: .
CDR3 length: 13
J gene: TRBJ2-7
D gene: .

CDR3 DNA: TGTGCCAGCAGTTACTCCTACGAGGGGGGCGCAGATACGCAGTATTTT
CDR3 protein: CASSYSYEGGADTQYF
V gene: TRBV6-5
clone size: few
CDR3 length: 16
J gene: TRBJ2-3
D gene: .

CDR3 DNA: TGTGCCAGCAGTTTGGAGGGCTGGGATTCACCCCTCCACTTT
CDR3 protein: CASSLEGWDSPLHF
V gene: TRBV28
clone size: few
CDR3 length: 14
J gene: TRBJ1-6
D gene: .

CDR3 DNA: TGTGCCAGCAGCAAAGAGACCGCTAACTATGGCTACACCTTC
CDR3 protein: CASSKETANYGYTF
V gene: TRBV3-1
clone size: .
CDR3 length: 14
J gene: TRBJ1-2
D gene: .

CDR3 DNA: TGTGCCAGCAGACCGGGACAGGGAGGCACAGATACGCAGTATTTT
CDR3 protein: CASRPGQGGTDTQYF
V gene: TRBV6-6
clone size: .
CDR3 length: 15
J gene: TRBJ2-3
D gene: TRBD1

CDR3 DNA: TGTGCCAGCAGCGCCCCTCGCCCGGACTCCTCCGGGGCTAACTATGGCTACACCTTC
CDR3 protein: CASSAPRPDSSGANYGYTF
V gene: TRBV9
clone size: few
CDR3 length: 19
J gene: TRBJ1-2
D gene: .

CDR3 DNA: TGTGCTAGTGCCTTACGGCTAACCGGGGAGCTGTTTTTT
CDR3 protein: CASALRLTGELFF
V gene: TRBV12-5
clone size: few
CDR3 length: 13
J gene: TRBJ2-2
D gene: .

CDR3 DNA: TGTGCCATCAGTGGTCAGTCTAGCACAGATACGCAGTATTTT
CDR3 protein: CAISGQSSTDTQYF
V gene: TRBV10-3
clone size: few
CDR3 length: 14
J gene: TRBJ2-3
D gene: .

CDR3 DNA: TGCGCCAGCAGCTTACAGCTACAGGGCGGGAATTCACCCCTCCACTTT
CDR3 protein: CASSLQLQGGNSPLHF
V gene: TRBV5-1
clone size: .
CDR3 length: 16
J gene: TRBJ1-6
D gene: .

CDR3 DNA: TGCAGCTCGGGACAGGGGGCATTTAACTCCTACAATGAGCAGTTCTTC
CDR3 protein: CSSGQGAFNSYNEQFF
V gene: TRBV29-1
clone size: .
CDR3 length: 16
J gene: TRBJ2-1
D gene: TRBD1

CDR3 DNA: TGCGCCAGCAGCCAACGAGAGGACTTCATGAACACTGAAGCTTTCTTT
CDR3 protein: CASSQREDFMNTEAFF
V gene: TRBV4-1
clone size: many
CDR3 length: 16
J gene: TRBJ1-1
D gene: .

CDR3 DNA: TGTGCCAGCAGTACGTTAACAGGGGATGAGCAGTTCTTC
CDR3 protein: CASSTLTGDEQFF
V gene: TRBV27
clone size: .
CDR3 length: 13
J gene: TRBJ2-1
D gene: TRBD1

CDR3 DNA: TGTGCCAGCACCGGACTAGCGGGCTTCTCCTACGAGCAGTACTTC
CDR3 protein: CASTGLAGFSYEQYF
V gene: TRBV6-5
clone size: few
CDR3 length: 15
J gene: TRBJ2-7
D gene: TRBD2

CDR3 DNA: TGCGCCAGCAGCCTGGACAGACATAGCAATCAGCCCCAGCATTTT
CDR3 protein: CASSLDRHSNQPQHF
V gene: TRBV4-3
clone size: .
CDR3 length: 15
J gene: TRBJ1-5
D gene: .

CDR3 DNA: TGCAGTGCTACCGTGGGGTACGCTAACGAGCAGTACTTC
CDR3 protein: CSATVGYANEQYF
V gene: TRBV20-1
clone size: many
CDR3 length: 13
J gene: TRBJ2-7
D gene: .

CDR3 DNA: TGTGCCAGCAGCCAAGCAGCTGGGACGGCGCAGTATTTT
CDR3 protein: CASSQAAGTAQYF
V gene: TRBV7-6
clone size: many
CDR3 length: 13
J gene: TRBJ2-3
D gene: .

CDR3 DNA: TGTGCCAGCAGTTTAGAAGCCGGGAAACTAGCGGGGGAACCCACAGATACGCAGTATTTT
CDR3 protein: CASSLEAGKLAGEPTDTQYF
V gene: TRBV12-3/TRBV12-4
clone size: .
CDR3 length: 20
J gene: TRBJ2-3
D gene: TRBD2

CDR3 DNA: TGTGCCATCACAGGGGACAGGGAGGAAACTGGGGCCAACGTCCTGACTTTC
CDR3 protein: CAITGDREETGANVLTF
V gene: TRBV10-3
clone size: few
CDR3 length: 17
J gene: TRBJ2-6
D gene: TRBD1

CDR3 DNA: TGCGCCAGCAGCCCCACTAGCGGGGGTATAGATACGCAGTATTTT
CDR3 protein: CASSPTSGGIDTQYF
V gene: TRBV5-1
clone size: .
CDR3 length: 15
J gene: TRBJ2-3
D gene: TRBD2

CDR3 DNA: TGTGTCACGGATGGCTACACCTTC
CDR3 protein: CVTDGYTF
V gene: TRBV7-9
clone size: many
CDR3 length: 8
J gene: TRBJ1-2
D gene: .

CDR3 DNA: TGTGCCAGCAGTTCAGCGTCGGCTGGATACTACGAGCAGTACTTC
CDR3 protein: CASSSASAGYYEQYF
V gene: TRBV6-5
clone size: few
CDR3 length: 15
J gene: TRBJ2-7
D gene: .

CDR3 DNA: TGTGCCAGCAGTGGGAGTGACAGTTATAATTCACCCCTCCACTTT
CDR3 protein: CASSGSDSYNSPLHF
V gene: TRBV25-1
clone size: few
CDR3 length: 15
J gene: TRBJ1-6
D gene: .

CDR3 DNA: TGTGCCAGCAGCTTAGGCGGGAACAATCAGCCCCAGCATTTT
CDR3 protein: CASSLGGNNQPQHF
V gene: TRBV7-4
clone size: .
CDR3 length: 14
J gene: TRBJ1-5
D gene: .

CDR3 DNA: TGTGCCAGCACGGAGGGACGGAGAAATGAAAAACTGTTTTTT
CDR3 protein: CASTEGRRNEKLFF
V gene: TRBV12-3/TRBV12-4
clone size: .
CDR3 length: 14
J gene: TRBJ1-4
D gene: .

CDR3 DNA: TGCAGCGTAGGGGAGTTAAGGGACTATGGCTACACCTTC
CDR3 protein: CSVGELRDYGYTF
V gene: TRBV29-1
clone size: .
CDR3 length: 13
J gene: TRBJ1-2
D gene: .

CDR3 DNA: TGTGCCAGCAGCTTTTCCCGGACTAGCGGGGGGCCAGATACGCAGTATTTT
CDR3 protein: CASSFSRTSGGPDTQYF
V gene: TRBV7-2
clone size: .
CDR3 length: 17
J gene: TRBJ2-3
D gene: TRBD2

CDR3 DNA: TGCAGTGCTAGCCCTAAGGAGGGTGGATCCTACGAGCAGTACTTC
CDR3 protein: CSASPKEGGSYEQYF
V gene: TRBV20-1
clone size: .
CDR3 length: 15
J gene: TRBJ2-7
D gene: .

CDR3 DNA: TGTGCCAGTAGTATGCGCGCAAGGCTAGCTCTCTACAATGAGCAGTTCTTC
CDR3 protein: CASSMRARLALYNEQFF
V gene: TRBV19
clone size: .
CDR3 length: 17
J gene: TRBJ2-1
D gene: .

CDR3 DNA: TGTGCCAGCAGCTTGGGCGGTATAAACACTGAAGCTTTCTTT
CDR3 protein: CASSLGGINTEAFF
V gene: TRBV7-2
clone size: many
CDR3 length: 14
J gene: TRBJ1-1
D gene: .

CDR3 DNA: TGCAGCGTTGAATGGTTACAGGGGGAAGAAAACATTCAGTACTTC
CDR3 protein: CSVEWLQGEENIQYF
V gene: TRBV29-1
clone size: .
CDR3 length: 15
J gene: TRBJ2-4
D gene: TRBD1

CDR3 DNA: TGCAGCGTCGCCGGGACTAGCGGGGGTACAGATACGCAGTATTTT
CDR3 protein: CSVAGTSGGTDTQYF
V gene: TRBV29-1
clone size: .
CDR3 length: 15
J gene: TRBJ2-3
D gene: TRBD2

CDR3 DNA: TGTGCCGCCACAGGGTACGACACTGAAGCTTTCTTT
CDR3 protein: CAATGYDTEAFF
V gene: TRBV6-2/TRBV6-3
clone size: many
CDR3 length: 12
J gene: TRBJ1-1
D gene: .

CDR3 DNA: TGCAGTGCCGAATCCCCCTCACAGGGGCGAGGGGCGGACGAGCAGTACTTC
CDR3 protein: CSAESPSQGRGADEQYF
V gene: TRBV20-1
clone size: few
CDR3 length: 17
J gene: TRBJ2-7
D gene: TRBD1

CDR3 DNA: TGTGCCAGCAGTCAGCGGGGGGGCGGCAAAGATACGCAGTATTTT
CDR3 protein: CASSQRGGGKDTQYF
V gene: TRBV12-3/TRBV12-4
clone size: few
CDR3 length: 15
J gene: TRBJ2-3
D gene: TRBD2

CDR3 DNA: TGTGCCATCAGTGAGTCTTCGGGCAGGGGGCCCTACAATGAGCAGTTCTTC
CDR3 protein: CAISESSGRGPYNEQFF
V gene: TRBV10-3
clone size: few
CDR3 length: 17
J gene: TRBJ2-1
D gene: TRBD1

CDR3 DNA: TGTGCCACCAAAAGGTACAGGGGTCCCAACACTGAAGCTTTCTTT
CDR3 protein: CATKRYRGPNTEAFF
V gene: TRBV6-5
clone size: many
CDR3 length: 15
J gene: TRBJ1-1
D gene: TRBD1

CDR3 DNA: TGTGCCAGCAGCGCCAGCCTTTTTCGGGAGCAGTACTTC
CDR3 protein: CASSASLFREQYF
V gene: TRBV6-5
clone size: .
CDR3 length: 13
J gene: TRBJ2-7
D gene: .

CDR3 DNA: TGCGCCAGCAGCCAAGATTCCCAGGCTTCCTACAATGAGCAGTTCTTC
CDR3 protein: CASSQDSQASYNEQFF
V gene: TRBV4-3
clone size: few
CDR3 length: 16
J gene: TRBJ2-1
D gene: .

CDR3 DNA: TGTGCCAGCAGCGGGGATGTTTCTGGAAACACCATATATTTT
CDR3 protein: CASSGDVSGNTIYF
V gene: TRBV5-4
clone size: many
CDR3 length: 14
J gene: TRBJ1-3
D gene: .

CDR3 DNA: TGCAGCGTTCGAAGGTACCAAGAGACCCAGTACTTC
CDR3 protein: CSVRRYQETQYF
V gene: TRBV29-1
clone size: few
CDR3 length: 12
J gene: TRBJ2-5
D gene: .

CDR3 DNA: TGCAGTGCTAGCGAACTAGCGGGGTTATCCTACGAGCAGTACTTC
CDR3 protein: CSASELAGLSYEQYF
V gene: TRBV20-1
clone size: many
CDR3 length: 15
J gene: TRBJ2-7
D gene: TRBD2

CDR3 DNA: TGTGCCAGCAGCCAAGATGCAGGGTGGGACAATGAGCAGTTCTTC
CDR3 protein: CASSQDAGWDNEQFF
V gene: TRBV14
clone size: few
CDR3 length: 15
J gene: TRBJ2-1
D gene: .

CDR3 DNA: TGTGCCAGCAGTAAAAGCGGGGGGCGGGAAGATACGCAGTATTTT
CDR3 protein: CASSKSGGREDTQYF
V gene: TRBV6-2/TRBV6-3
clone size: many
CDR3 length: 15
J gene: TRBJ2-3
D gene: TRBD2

CDR3 DNA: TGTGCCATCGCCAAAGACAGGGGGTACGAGCAGTACTTC
CDR3 protein: CAIAKDRGYEQYF
V gene: TRBV10-3
clone size: few
CDR3 length: 13
J gene: TRBJ2-7
D gene: TRBD1

CDR3 DNA: TGTGCCACCCACAATGAGCAGTTCTTC
CDR3 protein: CATHNEQFF
V gene: TRBV7-9
clone size: few
CDR3 length: 9
J gene: TRBJ2-1
D gene: .